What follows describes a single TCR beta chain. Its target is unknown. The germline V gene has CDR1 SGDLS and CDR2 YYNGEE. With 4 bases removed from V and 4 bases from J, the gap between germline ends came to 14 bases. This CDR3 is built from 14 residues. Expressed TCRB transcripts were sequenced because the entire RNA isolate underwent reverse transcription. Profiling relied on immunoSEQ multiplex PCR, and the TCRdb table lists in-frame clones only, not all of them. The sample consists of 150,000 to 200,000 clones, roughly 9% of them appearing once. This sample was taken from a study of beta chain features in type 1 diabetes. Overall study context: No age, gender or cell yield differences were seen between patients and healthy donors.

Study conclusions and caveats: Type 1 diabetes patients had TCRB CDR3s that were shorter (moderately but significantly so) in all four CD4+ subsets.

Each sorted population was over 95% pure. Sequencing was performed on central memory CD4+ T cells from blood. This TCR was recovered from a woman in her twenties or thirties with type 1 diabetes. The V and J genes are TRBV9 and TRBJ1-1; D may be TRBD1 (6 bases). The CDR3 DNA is TGTGCCAGCAGCCCGGGGGGCCGGAGCACTGAAGCTTTCTTT. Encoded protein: CASSPGGRSTEAFF.